Below, 23 T cell receptor beta chains from the same sample are listed, as sequenced in a study of T cell repertoires in cytomegalovirus infection. TCRdb re-derived calls from the reads in MiXCR, one entry per CDR3 protein. This sample yields approximately 70,000 distinct CDR3 sequences, of which 3% to 4.5% are seen a single time; around a fifth belongs to the top ten. Sequencing was done on a sample of PBMCs. The receptors were gathered from a human donor in good health (CMV status not recorded). Some clones in this sample may be carry-over from other donors' samples.

Ten or more counts support this clonotype. The chain recombines TRBV28 with TRBJ2-3; the match to TRBD2 covers 13 bases. The germline gives CDR1 MDHEN, CDR2 SYDVKM. The CDR3 has 16 amino acids. V dropped 6 bases and J dropped 6; count of bases not matched to a gene: 9. The CDR3 DNA reads TGTGCCAGCAGCTCCACTAGCGGGAGGGCCCCGGATACGCAGTATTTT. The encoded protein is CASSSTSGRAPDTQYF.

The sample holds many counts of this clonotype. The rearrangement uses TRBV7-2 and TRBJ2-7; D perhaps matches TRBD1 (5 bases). The germline V and J ends were trimmed by 0 bases and 6 bases, with 21 bases remaining between them. Looked up from germline, CDR1 is SGHTA and CDR2 is FQGNSA. The CDR3 consists of 17 residues. DNA of the CDR3: TGTGCCAGCAGCTTAGCAGCGAGCCTATGGGGCATCGCCGAGCAGTACTTC. Its protein is CASSLAASLWGIAEQYF.

This clonotype was seen ten or more times. This chain uses TRBV12-3 or TRBV12-4 with TRBJ2-7; maybe TRBD2 (6 bases). CDR3 length: 13 residues. V was cut by 6 bases and J by 2 bases, with 11 bases left in between. The DNA for the CDR3 is TGTGCCAGCAGCCCGGGGGAAACCTACGAGCAGTACTTC. This translates into CASSPGETYEQYF.

At least ten counts were recorded for this clonotype. The rearrangement uses TRBV28 and TRBJ2-3, with 11 bases fitting TRBD2. The junction had 7 bases not matched to a gene; V was cut back by 6 bases and J by 2 bases. The germline V gene encodes CDR1 MDHEN and CDR2 SYDVKM. This CDR3 is built from 16 residues. CDR3 DNA sequence: TGTGCCAGCAGCCCGGGACTAGCGGAGCTCACAGATACGCAGTATTTT. It is translated as CASSPGLAELTDTQYF.

This clonotype occurred many times. The V gene is TRBV4-3, the J gene TRBJ1-1; no clear D. This CDR3 has 15 amino acids. Trimming removed 0 bases from V and 0 bases from J, with 8 bases in between. From germline, CDR1 is LGHNA and CDR2 YSLEER. For the CDR3, the DNA is TGCGCCAGCAGCCAAGATGGGCAGCTGAACACTGAAGCTTTCTTT. It yields the protein CASSQDGQLNTEAFF.

There are many counts of this clonotype. The chain combines TRBV7-2 with TRBJ2-5; TRBD2 agrees at 10 bases. Germline lookup yields CDR1 SGHTA and CDR2 FQGNSA. V gave up 4 bases and J gave up 4 bases; unmatched junction bases: 12. This CDR3 comprises 17 residues. CDR3 DNA: TGTGCCAGCAGCTCCCCAGAGAGCGGGAGGGCCCTAGAGACCCAGTACTTC. Translation: CASSSPESGRALETQYF. The complete variable domain, with remaining parts taken from reference TRBV7-2 and TRBJ2-5, reads GAGVSQSPSNKVTEKGKDVELRCDPISGHTALYWYRQSLGQGLEFLIYFQGNSAPDKSGLPSDRFSAERTGGSVSTLTIQRTQQEDSAVYLCASSSPESGRALETQYFGPGTRLLVL.

This clonotype was picked up a small number of times. The chain uses TRBV7-4 and TRBJ1-3; D possibly corresponds to TRBD1 (6 bases). The germline V and J ends were trimmed by 5 bases and 4 bases, with 15 bases remaining between them. Germline CDR1 and CDR2: SGHVT and SQSDAQ. CDR3 size: 15 residues. The CDR3 loop is CASSEDSSAGNTIYF. Written as DNA, the CDR3 is TGTGCCAGCAGCGAGGACAGCTCTGCCGGAAACACCATATATTTT. Full variable domain (remainder filled in from reference TRBV7-4 and TRBJ1-3): GAGVSQSPRYKVAKRGRDVALRCDSISGHVTLYWYRQTLGQGSEVLTYSQSDAQRDKSGRPSGRFSAERPERSVSTLKIQRTEQGDSAVYLCASSEDSSAGNTIYFGEGSWLTVV.

This clonotype appeared many times. The J gene is TRBJ1-5, the V gene TRBV6-2 or TRBV6-3; D is unresolved. CDR3 size: 12 residues. The V gene lost 6 bases and the J gene lost 6 bases, with 9 bases spanning the gap. The germline CDR1 and CDR2 sequences are MNHEY and SVGEGT. The chain's CDR3 is CASRRVGQPQHF. CDR3 in DNA: TGTGCCAGCAGGAGGGTCGGTCAGCCCCAGCATTTT.

There are many counts of this clonotype. The chain recombines TRBV5-6 with TRBJ1-6; possibly TRBD1 for D (6 bases). CDR1 SGHDT and CDR2 YYEEEE come from the germline V gene. CDR3 length equals 17 residues. V was shortened by 4 bases and J by 0 bases, with 14 bases between the two germline ends. The CDR3 DNA sequence: TGTGCCAGCAGCCGGAGGGGGGCCAGCTCCTATAATTCACCCCTCCACTTT. This encodes CASSRRGASSYNSPLHF. Variable domain in full (rest from reference TRBV5-6 and TRBJ1-6): DAGVTQSPTHLIKTRGQQVTLRCSPKSGHDTVSWYQQALGQGPQFIFQYYEEEERQRGNFPDRFSGHQFPNYSSELNVNALLLGDSALYLCASSRRGASSYNSPLHFGNGTRLTVT.

This clonotype was found many times. This chain connects TRBV7-2 to TRBJ2-3; perhaps TRBD2 as D (6 bases). There are 16 residues in the CDR3. The germline CDR1 and CDR2 sequences are SGHTA and FQGNSA. V lost 7 bases and J 1 base, leaving 18 bases between the germline ends. CDR3 protein: CASNPVSGVGTDTQYF. The CDR3 DNA follows: TGTGCCAGCAACCCCGTATCGGGGGTCGGCACAGATACGCAGTATTTT.

This clonotype came up many times. The chain links TRBV11-2 to TRBJ2-3; D is possibly TRBD1 (6 bases). The germline V gene encodes CDR1 SGHAT and CDR2 FQNNGV. The CDR3 loop spans 16 amino acids. Deletions cut 5 bases from V and 2 bases from J, with 17 bases between. The CDR3 DNA reads TGTGCCAGCAGCCCCGGGACAAAAGGTGCCACAGATACGCAGTATTTT. Its protein is CASSPGTKGATDTQYF.

This clonotype came up many times. The V call is TRBV6-6, the J call TRBJ2-5; no clear D gene. The CDR3 is 12 amino acids. V was shortened by 6 bases and J by 3 bases, with 8 bases between the two germline ends. In germline, CDR1 is MNHNY, CDR2 SVGAGI (reference sequence). The CDR3 sequence: CASSTNKETQYF. The CDR3 DNA sequence: TGTGCCAGCAGCACCAATAAAGAGACCCAGTACTTC.

This clonotype was seen repeatedly, ten times or more. V usage is TRBV6-8 and J usage is TRBJ2-1; TRBD1 aligns across 10 bases. The CDR3 runs 14 residues. Trimming removed 6 bases from V and 10 bases from J; junction bases left unmatched: 9. Germline CDR1 reads MNHGY; CDR2 reads SAAAGT. For the CDR3, the DNA is TGTGCCAGCAGCTGGGACAGGGGCAGGGGGGAGCAGTTCTTC. Its protein is CASSWDRGRGEQFF.

This clonotype was detected ten times or more. V and J are TRBV12-3 or TRBV12-4 and TRBJ2-7; D gene unclear. The CDR3 covers 15 residues. V dropped 5 bases and J dropped 1 base, with 15 bases sitting between them. The DNA for the CDR3 is TGTGCCAGCAGTACCGGGTCTCATAAGTCCTACGAGCAGTACTTC. Amino acids: CASSTGSHKSYEQYF.

This clonotype has ten or more counts. This rearrangement joins TRBV19 to TRBJ2-7; no clear D. Germline-derived CDR1 and CDR2 are LNHDA and SQIVND (reference sequence). The ends were cut back, 6 bases at V and 3 bases at J, with 12 bases in the middle. This CDR3 has 13 amino acids. The CDR3, as DNA: TGTGCCAGTAGCCGAACGGCTTACTACGAGCAGTACTTC. Encoded protein: CASSRTAYYEQYF.

This clonotype has a count of ten or more. The chain joins TRBV7-2 to TRBJ2-7; tentatively, D is TRBD1 (6 bases). Germline CDR1 reads SGHTA; CDR2 reads FQGNSA. The V end was cut by 0 bases, the J end by 7 bases, with 7 bases between. The CDR3 loop spans 12 amino acids. CDR3 coding DNA: TGTGCCAGCAGCTTAGCTAGGGGGGAGCAGTACTTC. Translating it yields CASSLARGEQYF. Filled out from reference TRBV7-2 and TRBJ2-7, the complete variable domain reads GAGVSQSPSNKVTEKGKDVELRCDPISGHTALYWYRQSLGQGLEFLIYFQGNSAPDKSGLPSDRFSAERTGGSVSTLTIQRTQQEDSAVYLCASSLARGEQYFGPGTRLTVT.

This clonotype was counted ten times or more. The chain employs TRBV7-2 and TRBJ2-5, with TRBD1 matching over 8 bases. V was clipped by 3 bases and J by 6 bases; unmatched bases: 6. Looked up from germline, CDR1 is SGHTA and CDR2 is FQGNSA. The CDR3 is made up of 14 amino acids. CDR3 bases: TGTGCCAGCAGCTTTGGACAGGGTATGAAGACCCAGTACTTC. It yields the protein CASSFGQGMKTQYF.

This clonotype was counted at least ten times. The chain couples TRBV7-2 to TRBJ2-1; 7 bases are a match to TRBD1. The CDR3 is 17 residues long. V gave up 0 bases and J gave up 6 bases; unmatched junction bases: 11. The germline V gene has CDR1 SGHTA and CDR2 FQGNSA. The CDR3 DNA is TGTGCCAGCAGCTTAGCGCGATTTGGCAGGGGGACCAATGAGCAGTTCTTC. Translation: CASSLARFGRGTNEQFF.

Ten or more counts support this clonotype. The chain is built from TRBV7-2 and TRBJ2-7; 9 bases align to TRBD1. V lost 1 base and J lost 3; bases outside the gene matches: 7. Germline V CDR1 and CDR2: SGHTA, FQGNSA. The CDR3 sequence is 16 residues long. CDR3 in amino acids: CASSLGGWTGDYEQYF. In DNA form, the CDR3 reads TGTGCCAGCAGCTTAGGAGGGTGGACAGGGGACTACGAGCAGTACTTC.

This clonotype was seen at least ten times. The chain has TRBV7-2 and TRBJ1-2, with 7 nucleotides matching TRBD1. Per germline, CDR1 SGHTA and CDR2 FQGNSA. The CDR3 consists of 17 residues. J gave up 8 bases and V 2 bases, and 17 bases lay outside the gene matches. This CDR3 reads CASSLSGAEVDRVGYTF. CDR3 bases: TGTGCCAGCAGCTTATCGGGGGCGGAAGTCGACAGGGTAGGCTACACCTTC.

This clonotype was counted ten times or more. The J gene is TRBJ2-5, the V gene TRBV7-2; a weak D match, TRBD1 (6 bases). V was clipped by 0 bases and J by 2 bases, with 10 bases between them. This CDR3 has 15 residues. CDR1 SGHTA and CDR2 FQGNSA come from the germline V gene. For the CDR3, the DNA is TGTGCCAGCAGCTTAGCGCCAACAGGGCAAGAGACCCAGTACTTC. Amino acid sequence: CASSLAPTGQETQYF.

This clonotype occurred many times. The genes are TRBV7-8 and TRBJ2-1, with a weak D call TRBD2 (6 bases). Trimming took 5 bases from V and 5 from J, leaving 19 bases between them. The CDR3 is made up of 16 amino acids. Germline lookup yields CDR1 SGHVS and CDR2 FQNEAQ. CDR3 sequence: CASSIFLAKADNEQFF. The CDR3 DNA follows: TGTGCCAGCAGCATCTTTCTAGCGAAGGCGGACAATGAGCAGTTCTTC.

This clonotype has at least ten counts. This chain joins TRBV20-1 and TRBJ1-6; 7 bases agree with TRBD1. Germline V gene lookup returns CDR1 DFQATT and CDR2 SNEGSKA (reference sequence). The ends lost 2 bases at V and 9 bases at J; junction bases unmatched: 4. The CDR3 contains 13 residues. Written as DNA, the CDR3 is TGCAGTGCTAGAACAGGGGTGAGTTCACCCCTCCACTTT. It encodes CSARTGVSSPLHF.